These T cell receptor beta chains were read from a single sample in a study of T cells in Graves' hyperthyroidism and ophthalmopathy. TCRdb fed the multiplex PCR reads into MiXCR, producing one record per CDR3 protein. The sample gives roughly 280,000 distinct CDR3 sequences, over 15% of which show up once; approximately 60% is in the top ten. The sample comprised blood. Every receptor here comes from a woman in her fifties or sixties with Graves' ophthalmopathy. CDR3s include the opening cysteine and the closing phenylalanine or tryptophan. A D gene is named only where the DNA matches it firmly. Not all rows give a size; the values are once, few, many and, for expanded clones, a class.

j_gene: TRBJ1-5
d_gene: TRBD1
abundance: many
v_gene: TRBV20-1
CDR3aa: CSAREGQGVQPQHF
CDR3nt: TGCAGTGCTAGAGAGGGACAGGGGGTTCAGCCCCAGCATTTT

j_gene: TRBJ2-7
d_gene: -
abundance: -
v_gene: TRBV20-1
CDR3aa: CSAVSTGQTGEQYF
CDR3nt: TGCAGTGCCGTTTCCACAGGGCAAACGGGCGAGCAGTACTTC

j_gene: TRBJ2-3
d_gene: -
abundance: many
v_gene: TRBV12-3/TRBV12-4
CDR3aa: CASTRRQDDTQYF
CDR3nt: TGTGCCAGCACTAGAAGACAGGACGATACGCAGTATTTT

j_gene: TRBJ1-3
d_gene: TRBD1
abundance: -
v_gene: TRBV11-2
CDR3aa: CASSLEGQETYSGNTIYF
CDR3nt: TGTGCCAGCAGCTTAGAGGGACAGGAGACCTACTCTGGAAACACCATATATTTT

j_gene: TRBJ2-6
d_gene: TRBD1
abundance: many
v_gene: TRBV12-3/TRBV12-4
CDR3aa: CASRHTRTGAHSGANVLTF
CDR3nt: TGTGCCAGCAGGCATACCCGGACAGGTGCTCACTCTGGGGCCAACGTCCTGACTTTC

j_gene: TRBJ2-3
d_gene: TRBD2
abundance: -
v_gene: TRBV5-4
CDR3aa: CASSWGLAGGGTDTQYF
CDR3nt: TGTGCCAGCAGCTGGGGACTAGCGGGGGGAGGCACAGATACGCAGTATTTT

j_gene: TRBJ2-2
d_gene: TRBD2
abundance: many
v_gene: TRBV6-1
CDR3aa: CASSGTSGDTGELFF
CDR3nt: TGTGCCAGCAGTGGGACTAGCGGGGACACCGGGGAGCTGTTTTTT

j_gene: TRBJ2-7
d_gene: TRBD1
abundance: -
v_gene: TRBV19
CDR3aa: CASSRDRKHEQYF
CDR3nt: TGTGCCAGTAGTCGGGACAGGAAACACGAGCAGTACTTC

j_gene: TRBJ2-2
d_gene: -
abundance: many
v_gene: TRBV18
CDR3aa: CASSPRAGLNTGELFF
CDR3nt: TGTGCCAGCTCACCACGGGCAGGGCTGAACACCGGGGAGCTGTTTTTT

j_gene: TRBJ1-2
d_gene: -
abundance: few
v_gene: TRBV11-1
CDR3aa: CASSLIGSANGYTF
CDR3nt: TGTGCCAGCAGCTTAATAGGTTCCGCGAACGGCTACACCTTC

j_gene: TRBJ2-2
d_gene: -
abundance: few
v_gene: TRBV3-2
CDR3aa: CASSQDTERGRAAGELFF
CDR3nt: TGTGCCAGCAGCCAAGACACGGAGCGGGGGAGGGCGGCCGGGGAGCTGTTTTTT

j_gene: TRBJ1-6
d_gene: -
abundance: few
v_gene: TRBV6-2/TRBV6-3
CDR3aa: CASSYGGNNSPLHF
CDR3nt: TGTGCCAGCAGTTACGGGGGGAATAATTCACCCCTCCACTTT

j_gene: TRBJ1-1
d_gene: -
abundance: -
v_gene: TRBV7-6
CDR3aa: CASSSRGGRTEAFF
CDR3nt: TGTGCCAGCAGCTCCCGAGGGGGGAGGACTGAAGCTTTCTTT

j_gene: TRBJ2-2
d_gene: -
abundance: many
v_gene: TRBV18
CDR3aa: CASSSDSTGELFF
CDR3nt: TGTGCCAGCTCATCGGACAGCACCGGGGAGCTGTTTTTT

j_gene: TRBJ2-2
d_gene: -
abundance: many
v_gene: TRBV12-3/TRBV12-4
CDR3aa: CASSLSNTGELFF
CDR3nt: TGTGCCAGCAGTTTATCGAACACCGGGGAGCTGTTTTTT

j_gene: TRBJ1-5
d_gene: -
abundance: many
v_gene: TRBV11-2
CDR3aa: CASSLVQDQPQHF
CDR3nt: TGTGCCAGCAGCTTAGTACAAGATCAGCCCCAGCATTTT

j_gene: TRBJ1-2
d_gene: -
abundance: -
v_gene: TRBV6-2/TRBV6-3
CDR3aa: CATVSDYGYTF
CDR3nt: TGTGCCACTGTCAGTGACTATGGCTACACCTTC

j_gene: TRBJ2-2
d_gene: -
abundance: few
v_gene: TRBV4-1
CDR3aa: CASSQQEAGNTGELFF
CDR3nt: TGCGCCAGCAGCCAACAGGAGGCGGGGAACACCGGGGAGCTGTTTTTT

j_gene: TRBJ1-6
d_gene: TRBD1
abundance: many
v_gene: TRBV5-1
CDR3aa: CASSEGQGRSSPLHF
CDR3nt: TGCGCCAGCAGCGAAGGACAGGGAAGGAGTTCACCCCTCCACTTT

j_gene: TRBJ2-1
d_gene: TRBD1
abundance: many
v_gene: TRBV15
CDR3aa: CATSRTGERGGEQFF
CDR3nt: TGTGCCACCAGCAGAACAGGGGAGAGAGGGGGTGAGCAGTTCTTC

j_gene: TRBJ1-5
d_gene: -
abundance: many
v_gene: TRBV6-2/TRBV6-3
CDR3aa: CASSTGSGSNQPQHF
CDR3nt: TGTGCCAGCAGTACAGGGAGCGGAAGCAATCAGCCCCAGCATTTT

j_gene: TRBJ2-1
d_gene: TRBD2
abundance: many
v_gene: TRBV28
CDR3aa: CASSLTSGRSSYNEQFF
CDR3nt: TGTGCCAGCAGTTTAACTAGCGGAAGGAGCTCCTACAATGAGCAGTTCTTC

j_gene: TRBJ1-5
d_gene: -
abundance: -
v_gene: TRBV4-3
CDR3aa: CASSQEFDRRYQPQHF
CDR3nt: TGCGCCAGCAGCCAAGAATTCGACAGGAGGTACCAGCCCCAGCATTTT

j_gene: TRBJ1-3
d_gene: TRBD1
abundance: many
v_gene: TRBV5-1
CDR3aa: CASSMGQLGNTIYF
CDR3nt: TGCGCCAGCAGCATGGGACAGCTTGGAAACACCATATATTTT

j_gene: TRBJ2-3
d_gene: TRBD2
abundance: many
v_gene: TRBV6-1
CDR3aa: CASTGLAGGSSTDTQYF
CDR3nt: TGTGCCAGCACCGGACTAGCGGGGGGATCTAGCACAGATACGCAGTATTTT

j_gene: TRBJ2-7
d_gene: -
abundance: many
v_gene: TRBV7-2
CDR3aa: CASSLGHGYEQYF
CDR3nt: TGTGCCAGCAGCTTAGGGCATGGGTACGAGCAGTACTTC

j_gene: TRBJ1-2
d_gene: -
abundance: many
v_gene: TRBV9
CDR3aa: CASSSSTGTGDYGYTF
CDR3nt: TGTGCCAGCAGCTCATCTACCGGGACCGGTGACTATGGCTACACCTTC

j_gene: TRBJ1-1
d_gene: -
abundance: many
v_gene: TRBV2
CDR3aa: CASSLTTGLRVFTEAFF
CDR3nt: TGTGCCAGCAGCCTCACGACAGGATTGAGAGTCTTCACTGAAGCTTTCTTT

j_gene: TRBJ1-4
d_gene: -
abundance: many
v_gene: TRBV6-5
CDR3aa: CASSYSLLDSGEKLFF
CDR3nt: TGTGCCAGCAGTTACTCCCTTCTTGACAGTGGGGAAAAACTGTTTTTT